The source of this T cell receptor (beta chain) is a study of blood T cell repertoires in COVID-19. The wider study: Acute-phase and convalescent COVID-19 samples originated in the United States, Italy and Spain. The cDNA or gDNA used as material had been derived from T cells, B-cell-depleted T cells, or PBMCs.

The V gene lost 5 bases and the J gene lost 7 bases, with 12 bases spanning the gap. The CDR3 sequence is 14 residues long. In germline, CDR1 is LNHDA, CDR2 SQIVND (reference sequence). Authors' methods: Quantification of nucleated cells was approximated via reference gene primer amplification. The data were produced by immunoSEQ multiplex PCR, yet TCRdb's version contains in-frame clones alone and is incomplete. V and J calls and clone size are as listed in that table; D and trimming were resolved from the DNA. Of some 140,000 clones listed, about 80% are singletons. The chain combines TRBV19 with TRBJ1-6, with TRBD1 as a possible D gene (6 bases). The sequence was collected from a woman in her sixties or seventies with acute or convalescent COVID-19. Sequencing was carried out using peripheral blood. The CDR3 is CASSARGRNSPLHF. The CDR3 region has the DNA TGTGCCAGTAGTGCCAGGGGTCGCAATTCACCCCTCCACTTT.